Each of the 22 T cell receptor beta chains below was sequenced from the same sample in a study of shared clonotypes between healthy human individuals. Method: immunoSEQ multiplex PCR; TCRdb's copy keeps in-frame clones and lacks some. Of fewer than 600,000 clones in the sample, 70% to 80% were seen once. Material for sequencing was PBMCs. Receptors originate from a woman aged 35 to 49 in good health. Some clones in this sample may be carry-over from other donors' samples.

This chain links TRBV11-3 with TRBJ2-1; 9 nucleotides agree with TRBD1. V was pared by 1 base and J by 8 bases, with 9 bases of the junction left unmatched. In germline, CDR1 is SGHNT, CDR2 YENEEA. The CDR3 spans 16 residues. CDR3 loop: CASSLGTGTGFDEQFF. CDR3 DNA: TGTGCCAGCAGCTTAGGAACCGGGACAGGGTTCGATGAGCAGTTCTTC.

In its sample, this clone was seen a few times. CDR3 sequence reads: CASTWGQGGEQFF. CDR3 DNA sequence: TGTGCCAGCACCTGGGGACAGGGCGGTGAGCAGTTCTTC. This sequence joins TRBV7-3 and TRBJ2-1; 9 bases line up with TRBD1. CDR1 and CDR2 from the germline V gene are SGHTA and FQGTGA. V dropped 7 bases and J dropped 9; count of bases not matched to a gene: 7. CDR3 size: 13 residues.

This chain links TRBV10-1 with TRBJ1-1; D is unresolved. The CDR3 length is 13 residues. CDR1 is WNHNN and CDR2 is SYGVQD in the germline V gene (reference sequence). V was trimmed by 4 bases and J by 0 bases, leaving 6 bases between them. CDR3 DNA sequence: TGCGCCAGCAGTGGACAAATGAACACTGAAGCTTTCTTT. It specifies CASSGQMNTEAFF.

The chain couples TRBV7-3 to TRBJ2-5; no definite D call. The CDR3 has 13 residues. The V gene lost 3 bases and the J gene lost 5 bases, with 10 bases spanning the gap. Germline V gene sequence: CDR1 SGHTA, CDR2 FQGTGA. CDR3 coding DNA: TGTGCCAGCAGCTTTATTTCTGGGGAGACCCAGTACTTC. Residues: CASSFISGETQYF.

The chain is built from TRBV19 and TRBJ2-6, with D tentatively TRBD1 or TRBD2 (6 bases each). The germline gives CDR1 LNHDA, CDR2 SQIVND (reference sequence). V shed 2 bases and J shed 3 bases, with 8 bases lying between them. This CDR3 is 15 amino acids long. For the CDR3, the DNA is TGTGCCAGTAGTATACGGGGGCGTGGGGCCAACGTCCTGACTTTC. Translation: CASSIRGRGANVLTF.

V gene TRBV27 combines with J gene TRBJ2-1, with D perhaps assigned TRBD1 or TRBD2 (6 bases each). The V gene lost 1 base and the J gene lost 1 base, with 8 bases spanning the gap. The CDR3 spans 15 residues. CDR1 is MNHEY and CDR2 is SMNVEV in the germline V gene (reference sequence). The CDR3 sequence: CASSLLGGSYNEQFF. CDR3 DNA sequence: TGTGCCAGCAGTTTATTAGGGGGGTCCTACAATGAGCAGTTCTTC.

The V gene is TRBV11-2, the J gene TRBJ1-2; D is uncertain. The CDR3 sequence is 13 residues long. The V gene lost 3 bases and the J gene lost 0 bases, with 5 bases spanning the gap. Per germline, CDR1 SGHAT and CDR2 FQNNGV. The CDR3 loop reads CASSLSANYGYTF. In nucleotides, the CDR3 is TGTGCCAGCAGCTTGTCAGCTAACTATGGCTACACCTTC.

This clone was counted only a few times. The V call is TRBV11-2, the J call TRBJ2-7; TRBD2 might be the D (6 bases). The germline V gene has CDR1 SGHAT and CDR2 FQNNGV. V lost 6 bases and J lost 3, with 12 bases in between. This CDR3 region has 13 residues. The CDR3: CASRTLSGYEQYF. The CDR3 nucleotides are TGTGCCAGCAGGACCCTTAGCGGCTACGAGCAGTACTTC.

This clone has more than one count but fewer than ten. The CDR3 DNA is TGTGCCAGCAACCGGGAGGGCAGGAACACCGGGGAGCTGTTTTTT. It translates to CASNREGRNTGELFF. V is TRBV5-4 and J is TRBJ2-2; 8 bases match TRBD2. The germline gives CDR1 SGHNT, CDR2 YYREEE (reference sequence). V was clipped by 6 bases and J by 1 base; unmatched bases: 5. The CDR3 contains 15 residues. The variable domain in full, completed from reference TRBV5-4 and TRBJ2-2, reads ETGVTQSPTHLIKTRGQQVTLRCSSQSGHNTVSWYQQALGQGPQFIFQYYREEENGRGNFPPRFSGLQFPNYSSELNVNALELDDSALYLCASNREGRNTGELFFGEGSRLTVL.

The CDR3 DNA reads as TGTGCCAGCAGCCCGCCTCGGCTAGGTCCCTACAATGAGCAGTTCTTC. Translated: CASSPPRLGPYNEQFF. The chain combines TRBV5-5 with TRBJ2-1; unclear D gene. V dropped 4 bases and J dropped 2 bases, with 16 bases sitting between them. CDR1 and CDR2 from the germline V gene are SGHKS and YYEKEE (reference sequence). The CDR3 spans 16 residues.

This clone was observed once. V usage is TRBV4-2 and J usage is TRBJ2-2, with D hard to call. Germline CDR1 reads LGHNA; CDR2 reads YNFKEQ. Trimming took off 1 base at V and 6 bases at J, with 6 bases between the two ends. The CDR3 loop spans 13 amino acids. The DNA for the CDR3 is TGTGCCAGCAGCCAAGCGAGAGCCGGGGAGCTGTTTTTT. Its translation is CASSQARAGELFF.

This clone was detected a few times. The rearrangement uses TRBV7-3 and TRBJ2-2, with 8 nucleotides matching TRBD2. Germline-derived CDR1 and CDR2 are SGHTA and FQGTGA. This CDR3 is built from 16 residues. With 5 bases clipped from V and 2 bases from J, the junction kept 7 bases outside the gene matches. The chain's CDR3 is CASSALAGRNTGELFF. The CDR3, as DNA: TGTGCCAGCAGCGCCTTAGCGGGGCGAAACACCGGGGAGCTGTTTTTT.

About this clone itself: A far more abundant clone sits one base away, making this likely a read error. Other DNA sequences within the sample encode an identical CDR3. The chain has TRBV28 and TRBJ1-4, with TRBD1 identical over 7 bases. V was clipped by 8 bases and J by 8 bases; unmatched bases: 8. The V gene's germline CDR1 is MDHEN and CDR2 SYDVKM. The CDR3 runs 13 residues. The CDR3 region is CASHQGGDEKLFF. The DNA for the CDR3 is TGTGCCAGCCACCAGGGGGGGGACGAAAAACTGTTTTTT.

The CDR3 DNA follows: TGTGCCAGCTCACCAGGTCTTCAAATGGTCGCCGGGGAGCTGTTTTTT. It is translated as CASSPGLQMVAGELFF. The chain uses TRBV18 and TRBJ2-2, with D unresolved. Germline V gene lookup returns CDR1 KGHSH and CDR2 LQKENI. V lost 2 bases and J lost 6, with 16 bases in between. This CDR3 has 16 amino acids. The variable domain in full, completed from reference TRBV18 and TRBJ2-2, reads NAGVMQNPRHLVRRRGQEARLRCSPMKGHSHVYWYRQLPEEGLKFMVYLQKENIIDESGMPKERFSAEFPKEGPSILRIQQVVRGDSAAYFCASSPGLQMVAGELFFGEGSRLTVL.

V and J are TRBV5-4 and TRBJ2-3; 8 bases are a match to TRBD2. V gave up 6 bases and J gave up 3 bases; unmatched junction bases: 12. This CDR3 is built from 16 residues. Germline V gene data show CDR1 as SGHNT and CDR2 as YYREEE (reference sequence). The CDR3 region is CASTPGGLEGTDTQYF. DNA of the CDR3: TGTGCCAGCACCCCGGGGGGGTTGGAGGGAACAGATACGCAGTATTTT.

The CDR3 spells CASSLAVGFLYEQYF. Written as DNA, the CDR3 is TGCGCCAGCAGCTTGGCAGTCGGCTTCCTCTACGAGCAGTACTTC. The chain recombines TRBV5-1 with TRBJ2-7; D remains ambiguous. The V end was cut by 0 bases, the J end by 3 bases, with 13 bases between. The CDR3 contains 15 residues. Germline-derived CDR1 and CDR2 are SGHRS and YFSETQ.

The chain joins TRBV5-4 to TRBJ2-2, with 8 bases lining up with TRBD2. CDR1 is SGHNT, CDR2 YYREEE, per germline (reference sequence). This CDR3 is built from 16 residues. With V trimmed by 2 bases and J by 4 bases, 7 bases remained unmatched. CDR3 protein: CASSFSGTRGTGELFF. The CDR3, as DNA: TGTGCCAGCAGCTTTTCCGGGACTAGGGGCACCGGGGAGCTGTTTTTT.

The chain couples TRBV5-1 to TRBJ1-3; tentative D call: TRBD1 (5 bases). Per the germline V gene, CDR1 is SGHRS and CDR2 is YFSETQ. Trimming cost V 3 bases and J 4 bases, with 17 bases left between them. The CDR3 is made up of 16 amino acids. The CDR3 DNA is TGCGCCAGCAGCTCCGATCCGGGGGAGAGCGGAAACACCATATATTTT. Its protein is CASSSDPGESGNTIYF.

This sequence joins TRBV5-1 and TRBJ2-2, with D possibly being TRBD2 (6 bases). Per germline, CDR1 SGHRS and CDR2 YFSETQ. Trimming removed 1 base at V and 0 bases at J, with 7 bases between. This CDR3 region has 15 residues. The CDR3 region is CASSLQRANTGELFF. CDR3 nucleotides: TGCGCCAGCAGCTTGCAGCGGGCGAACACCGGGGAGCTGTTTTTT. The variable domain in full, completed from reference TRBV5-1 and TRBJ2-2, reads KAGVTQTPRYLIKTRGQQVTLSCSPISGHRSVSWYQQTPGQGLQFLFEYFSETQRNKGNFPGRFSGRQFSNSRSEMNVSTLELGDSALYLCASSLQRANTGELFFGEGSRLTVL.

The chain has TRBV7-9 and TRBJ2-1; maybe TRBD2 (5 bases). The germline V gene has CDR1 SEHNR and CDR2 FQNEAQ (reference sequence). This CDR3 is built from 14 residues. The V gene lost 5 bases and the J gene lost 10 bases, with 18 bases spanning the gap. CDR3 sequence: CASSLILGAREQFF. For the CDR3, the DNA is TGTGCCAGCAGCCTCATCTTGGGAGCACGAGAGCAGTTCTTC. The variable domain in full, completed from reference TRBV7-9 and TRBJ2-1, reads DTGVSQNPRHKITKRGQNVTFRCDPISEHNRLYWYRQTLGQGPEFLTYFQNEAQLEKSRLLSDRFSAERPKGSFSTLEIQRTEQGDSAMYLCASSLILGAREQFFGPGTRLTVL.

The chain recombines TRBV7-2 with TRBJ2-7; 8 bases match TRBD2. The V gene's germline CDR1 is SGHTA and CDR2 FQGNSA. The J segment lost 9 bases and the V segment lost 1 base, leaving 8 bases of the junction unmatched. The CDR3 spans 14 residues. The CDR3 region has the DNA TGTGCCAGCAGCTTAGATCGGGGCGGGAGGCTGCAGTACTTC. Amino acids: CASSLDRGGRLQYF. Complete variable domain (other parts from reference TRBV7-2 and TRBJ2-7): GAGVSQSPSNKVTEKGKDVELRCDPISGHTALYWYRQSLGQGLEFLIYFQGNSAPDKSGLPSDRFSAERTGGSVSTLTIQRTQQEDSAVYLCASSLDRGGRLQYFGPGTRLTVT.

The chain recombines TRBV11-2 with TRBJ2-7, with 12 bases identical to TRBD2. V lost 5 bases, J lost 6 bases, and 8 bases stayed unmatched. Germline-derived CDR1 and CDR2 are SGHAT and FQNNGV. The length of the CDR3 is 15 residues. The CDR3 nucleotides are TGTGCCAGCAGCCCTAGACTAGCGGGAGTTTTCGAGCAGTACTTC. Translated: CASSPRLAGVFEQYF.